This T cell receptor beta chain was sequenced in a study of cytotoxic CD8 clonotypes in ibrutinib-treated CLL. Whole-study context: Response samples followed a median around 12 months of treatment, range 6 to 36. Sequenced samples delivered averages of around 260,000 productive templates and 75,000 to 95,000 productive rearrangements.

CDR1 is SGHKS, CDR2 YYEKEE, per germline (reference sequence). This CDR3 has 13 residues. Trimming pared 1 base from V and 4 bases from J, leaving 8 bases between. With respect to this clone: Antigen specificity is unknown.

Libraries were prepared by immunoSEQ multiplex PCR; TCRdb keeps only in-frame clonotypes and omits some of them. The data show under 150,000 clones, with 80% to 95% seen just once and 9.5% to 14% held by the top ten. General study points: Shared public clonotypes were rare, and on treatment they either got smaller or stayed the same.

The rearrangement links TRBV5-5 to TRBJ1-2; D is ambiguous. The sequence was obtained from a human donor with chronic lymphocytic leukemia. The sample consisted of PBMCs, taken after 12 months of ibrutinib treatment. The CDR3, as DNA: TGTGCCAGCAGCTTGTTGGGAGGCTATGGCTACACCTTC. Translated, it gives CASSLLGGYGYTF.